This is a list of T cell receptor beta chains from one sample in a study of response to subunit inactivated influenza vaccine. TCRdb independently ran MiXCR on the RT-PCR reads; one entry per CDR3 protein. The data hold about 580,000 distinct CDR3 sequences, with about 15% observed a single time. This sample comprised PBMCs from blood, obtained approximately 12 days after vaccination. Every receptor here comes from a man aged 50 to 60 who received an inactivated influenza vaccine. Both conserved end residues are part of each CDR3. Each record gives: J gene, V gene, CDR3 length, clone size, D gene, CDR3 protein, CDR3 DNA. D genes are given only for firm matches. Size is omitted from some rows. Given values are once, few, many or a class for expanded clones.

TRBJ2-7 TRBV6-1 15 - TRBD2 CASSLIGASGDEQYF TGTGCCAGCAGCCTTATCGGGGCTAGCGGCGATGAGCAGTACTTC
TRBJ2-6 TRBV12-3/TRBV12-4 17 - - CASSETRRYSGANVLTF TGTGCCAGCAGTGAAACGAGACGGTACTCTGGGGCCAACGTCCTGACTTTC
TRBJ2-5 TRBV4-2 16 - TRBD2 CASSHGTSGVQETQYF TGTGCCAGCAGCCATGGGACTAGCGGGGTCCAAGAGACCCAGTACTTC
TRBJ2-5 TRBV20-1 14 - - CSASRSHGGETQYF TGCAGTGCTAGCCGCTCCCATGGAGGAGAGACCCAGTACTTC
TRBJ2-3 TRBV11-2 14 few - CASSLVGGLNTQYF TGTGCCAGCAGCTTAGTGGGGGGTTTGAATACGCAGTATTTT
TRBJ2-2 TRBV29-1 10 - - CSVFAGELFF TGCAGCGTTTTCGCCGGGGAGCTGTTTTTT
TRBJ2-1 TRBV6-1 19 - TRBD2 CASSKPPGLAGGPSNEQFF TGTGCCAGCAGTAAGCCCCCGGGACTAGCGGGAGGGCCCTCCAATGAGCAGTTCTTC
TRBJ2-7 TRBV21-1 17 - - CASSKWRYVGTAYEQYF TGTGCCAGCAGCAAATGGCGCTATGTTGGAACGGCTTACGAGCAGTACTTC
TRBJ2-1 TRBV28 15 - TRBD2 CASSLQRGVTNEQFF TGTGCCAGCAGTTTGCAGCGGGGGGTGACCAATGAGCAGTTCTTC
TRBJ2-3 TRBV2 15 few TRBD2 CASSEVAGGPGTQYF TGTGCCAGCAGTGAAGTAGCGGGAGGGCCGGGTACGCAGTATTTT
TRBJ2-7 TRBV20-1 11 - - CSARDLGRQYF TGCAGTGCTAGAGATTTGGGGAGGCAGTACTTC
TRBJ2-7 TRBV10-3 12 few - CAIRAGASEQYF TGTGCCATCAGGGCAGGGGCAAGCGAGCAGTACTTC
TRBJ1-5 TRBV5-1 16 - - CASSLNPGDSNQPQHF TGCGCCAGCAGCTTGAACCCAGGGGATAGCAATCAGCCCCAGCATTTT
TRBJ2-5 TRBV20-1 17 few - CSARDNSRADPQETQYF TGCAGTGCTAGAGATAATAGTCGGGCGGACCCCCAAGAGACCCAGTACTTC
TRBJ2-1 TRBV7-2 14 - TRBD2 CASTHGAFGGEQFF TGTGCCAGCACCCATGGGGCTTTCGGGGGGGAGCAGTTCTTC
TRBJ2-5 TRBV7-2 12 many - CASSPQEGIQYF TGTGCCAGCAGCCCCCAAGAAGGGATCCAGTACTTC
TRBJ1-1 TRBV5-5 17 few - CASSSIPGARQDTEAFF TGTGCCAGCAGCTCGATCCCGGGGGCGCGGCAGGACACTGAAGCTTTCTTT
TRBJ2-7 TRBV4-1 15 few TRBD1 CASSQPRTGTYEQYF TGCGCCAGCAGCCAACCACGGACAGGTACCTACGAGCAGTACTTC
TRBJ2-2 TRBV15 14 many - CATSRDQGIGELFF TGTGCCACCAGCAGAGATCAGGGAATCGGGGAGCTGTTTTTT
TRBJ2-3 TRBV7-2 15 - TRBD2 CASSFTSGNPDTQYF TGTGCCAGCAGCTTTACTAGCGGGAACCCCGATACGCAGTATTTT
TRBJ2-7 TRBV15 11 - - CATSSNYEQYF TGTGCCACCAGCAGTAACTACGAGCAGTACTTC
TRBJ2-5 TRBV28 14 - - CASSTPGIQETQYF TGTGCCAGCAGTACCCCTGGGATCCAAGAGACCCAGTACTTC
TRBJ1-1 TRBV20-1 14 - - CSARDRQVYTEAFF TGCAGTGCTAGAGATCGACAGGTATACACTGAAGCTTTCTTT
TRBJ1-1 TRBV5-6 10 few - CASGPLEWVF TGTGCCAGCGGACCTCTGGAGTGGGTCTTT
TRBJ2-5 TRBV5-6 15 - TRBD2 CASTLDGGSGETQYF TGTGCCAGCACCCTAGACGGGGGGAGTGGGGAGACCCAGTACTTC
TRBJ1-2 TRBV5-6 14 few - CASSSGQLNYGYTF TGTGCCAGCAGCAGCGGACAGCTAAACTATGGCTACACCTTC
TRBJ1-5 TRBV4-1 17 few - CASSHPGRESVNQPQHF TGCGCCAGCAGCCACCCGGGTAGGGAGTCCGTCAATCAGCCCCAGCATTTT
TRBJ1-1 TRBV12-3/TRBV12-4 14 few - CASTLQGSDTEAFF TGTGCCAGCACCCTTCAGGGTAGCGACACTGAAGCTTTCTTT
TRBJ1-1 TRBV12-3/TRBV12-4 14 - - CASSFSPADTEAFF TGTGCCAGCAGTTTCAGTCCAGCAGACACTGAAGCTTTCTTT
TRBJ1-1 TRBV6-2/TRBV6-3 15 - TRBD1 CASRGSGQGGTEAFF TGTGCCAGCAGAGGATCGGGACAGGGAGGCACTGAAGCTTTCTTT
TRBJ2-3 TRBV28 18 few TRBD2 CASSLPPGGEGRTDTQYF TGTGCCAGCAGTTTACCCCCGGGAGGGGAGGGTCGCACAGATACGCAGTATTTT
TRBJ1-1 TRBV20-1 12 - - CSAPRDHTEAFF TGCAGTGCTCCGAGGGACCACACTGAAGCTTTCTTT
TRBJ1-2 TRBV25-1 17 - - CASSVCMRTTDYYGYTF TGTGCCAGCAGTGTGTGTATGCGGACGACAGACTACTATGGCTACACCTTC
TRBJ2-5 TRBV28 15 - - CASSPLTRPEETQYF TGTGCCAGCAGTCCGCTGACTAGACCAGAAGAGACCCAGTACTTC
TRBJ2-2 TRBV20-1 13 - - CSARRQLTGELFF TGCAGTGCTCGTAGACAGCTCACCGGGGAGCTGTTTTTT
TRBJ2-1 TRBV4-3 15 few - CASSQEYQAYNEQFF TGCGCCAGCAGCCAAGAATACCAGGCCTACAATGAGCAGTTCTTC
TRBJ2-2 TRBV7-2 15 few - CASSYRLGNTGELFF TGTGCCAGCAGCTACCGGCTGGGGAACACCGGGGAGCTGTTTTTT
TRBJ2-7 TRBV5-6 15 - TRBD1 CASSGMAGGLYEQYF TGTGCCAGCAGCGGGATGGCAGGGGGCCTCTACGAGCAGTACTTC
TRBJ2-7 TRBV24-1 15 - TRBD1 CATSDSGTGVGKQYF TGTGCCACCAGTGATTCCGGGACAGGCGTTGGGAAGCAGTACTTC
TRBJ2-1 TRBV20-1 15 - TRBD2 CSVPKAGESYNEQFF TGCAGCGTACCGAAGGCGGGAGAGTCCTACAATGAGCAGTTCTTC
TRBJ1-3 TRBV7-2 16 few TRBD1 CASSSDRLNSGNTIYF TGTGCCAGCAGCTCGGACAGGTTAAACTCTGGAAACACCATATATTTT
TRBJ1-5 TRBV5-1 13 - - CASSPGIGQPQHF TGCGCCAGCAGTCCGGGGATCGGTCAGCCCCAGCATTTT
TRBJ2-1 TRBV3-1 17 - TRBD1 CASSQDQGQGARYEQFF TGTGCCAGCAGCCAAGATCAAGGACAGGGGGCGAGATATGAGCAGTTCTTC
TRBJ2-7 TRBV6-5 15 - - CASSSDYKGAQRMYF TGTGCCAGCAGTTCAGACTACAAAGGAGCCCAGCGGATGTACTTC
TRBJ2-2 TRBV5-1 14 - TRBD1 CASRGQGASGELFF TGCGCCAGCAGAGGACAGGGGGCCTCCGGGGAGCTGTTTTTT
TRBJ1-3 TRBV4-2 16 many - CASSHTQAGTGNTIYF TGTGCCAGCAGCCATACTCAAGCAGGGACTGGAAACACCATATATTTT
TRBJ2-1 TRBV7-9 14 - - CASSLSQGLVEQFF TGTGCCAGCAGCTTATCACAGGGCCTTGTCGAGCAGTTCTTC
TRBJ2-7 TRBV30 13 few TRBD2 CAWTRLASYEQYF TGTGCCTGGACCCGACTAGCCTCCTACGAGCAGTACTTC
TRBJ1-1 TRBV6-1 15 few - CASRSKGGMNTEAFF TGTGCCAGCAGATCCAAAGGCGGGATGAACACTGAAGCTTTCTTT
TRBJ1-5 TRBV20-1 17 few TRBD1 CSARGVVGDRVGQPQHF TGCAGTGCTAGAGGGGTAGTAGGGGACAGGGTAGGCCAGCCCCAGCATTTT
TRBJ1-2 TRBV14 13 - TRBD1 CASTPTGYYGYTF TGTGCCAGCACCCCGACAGGGTACTATGGCTACACCTTC
TRBJ2-4 TRBV7-9 16 many TRBD1 CASSFNRGSAKNIQYF TGTGCCAGCAGCTTTAACAGGGGTTCAGCCAAAAACATTCAGTACTTC
TRBJ2-3 TRBV12-3/TRBV12-4 13 - TRBD1 CASSPLTGDTQYF TGTGCCAGCAGTCCCCTGACAGGGGATACGCAGTATTTT